Presented here are 7 T cell receptor beta chains from one specimen sequenced in a study of T cell repertoires in cytomegalovirus infection. Each CDR3 protein gets one entry after TCRdb re-called the reads with MiXCR. The data hold some 350,000 distinct CDR3 sequences, with around 18% observed a single time. The sample comprised PBMCs. These receptor sequences come from a human donor in good health (CMV status not recorded). Some clones in this sample may be carry-over from other donors' samples.

The chain carries TRBV6-1 and TRBJ1-5; 8 positions agree with TRBD1. The CDR3 contains 15 residues. The V gene's germline CDR1 is MNHNS and CDR2 SASEGT. V shed 10 bases and J 4 bases; nucleotides not matched to a gene: 12. Here the CDR3 reads CATDYGTGLNQPQHF. CDR3 in DNA: TGTGCCACCGACTACGGGACAGGTCTTAATCAGCCCCAGCATTTT.

This clonotype was recorded a few times. This chain uses TRBV5-4 with TRBJ2-4, with unresolved D. The CDR3 totals 14 residues. Between the trimmed V and J ends, which lost 4 bases and 8 bases, there was a span of 16 bases. Germline V gene lookup returns CDR1 SGHNT and CDR2 YYREEE (reference sequence). DNA for the CDR3: TGTGCCAGCAGCCCGGAGCAGTCCAGGTACATTCAGTACTTC. As protein: CASSPEQSRYIQYF.

The CDR3 DNA sequence: TGCAGTGCTAGGTCAGGGGTCCTGGATGGCTACACCTTC. Residues: CSARSGVLDGYTF. This chain joins TRBV20-1 and TRBJ1-2; TRBD1 is a possible D gene (6 bases). V was cut by 3 bases and J by 6 bases, with 14 bases left in between. This CDR3 spans 13 amino acids. Germline CDR1 is DFQATT and CDR2 is SNEGSKA (reference sequence).

Remarks on this clonotype: With a much larger clone just one base away, this may be a read error. Lacking the conserved final phenylalanine or tryptophan, this CDR3 likely reflects a read error. The CDR3 region is CASSRLSSYNSPLHL. CDR3 nucleotides: TGTGCCAGCAGCCGCCTTTCCTCCTATAATTCACCCCTCCACCTT. The chain recombines TRBV7-2 with TRBJ1-6; D remains ambiguous. The ends were cut back, 5 bases at V and 0 bases at J, with 8 bases in the middle. Per the germline V gene, CDR1 is SGHTA and CDR2 is FQGNSA. This CDR3 is 15 amino acids long.

The rearrangement joins TRBV7-9 to TRBJ2-7; 10 nucleotides agree with TRBD1. The CDR3 has 16 amino acids. The germline V gene encodes CDR1 SEHNR and CDR2 FQNEAQ (reference sequence). The V segment lost 2 bases and the J segment 5 bases; nucleotides outside the gene matches: 9. The CDR3 DNA is TGTGCCAGCAGCTTATATGGGACAGGGGCGGTAGACGAGCAGTACTTC. This sequence encodes CASSLYGTGAVDEQYF.

The chain links TRBV20-1 to TRBJ2-5; D remains unclear. The CDR3 sequence is 11 residues long. V shed 3 bases and J shed 3 bases, with 5 bases lying between them. Germline values: CDR1 DFQATT, CDR2 SNEGSKA (reference sequence). The DNA for the CDR3 is TGCAGTGCTAGTAAGGAAGAGACCCAGTACTTC. It yields the protein CSASKEETQYF.

This chain joins TRBV7-7 and TRBJ2-1; TRBD2 might be the D (7 bases). CDR3 length: 13 amino acids. Trimming took 5 bases from V and 9 from J, leaving 14 bases between them. Germline V gene lookup returns CDR1 SSHAT and CDR2 FNYEAQ (reference sequence). CDR3 amino acids: CASSPRGGSEQFF. In DNA form, the CDR3 reads TGTGCCAGCAGCCCGCGCGGGGGCAGTGAGCAGTTCTTC.